The 13 T cell receptor beta chains listed next were all sequenced from one sample in a study of blood T cell repertoires in COVID-19. TCRdb keeps only in-frame clones here, not all; method: immunoSEQ multiplex PCR. The data contain under 500,000 clones, roughly nine tenths of them singletons. Sequenced: PBMCs or T cells enriched from blood (not recorded which). The receptors stem from a man aged 30 to 39 who had recovered from COVID-19.

The chain carries TRBV6-5 and TRBJ1-1; maybe TRBD1 (6 bases). The CDR3 covers 15 residues. V was pared by 2 bases and J by 0 bases, with 10 bases between. Germline CDR1 MNHEY, CDR2 SVGAGI. CDR3: CASSYGGLMNTEAFF. The CDR3 nucleotides read TGTGCCAGCAGTTACGGGGGCCTTATGAACACTGAAGCTTTCTTT.

The V and J genes are TRBV24-1 and TRBJ2-7; 7 bases align to TRBD2. Per the germline V gene, CDR1 is KGHDR and CDR2 is SFDVKD. This CDR3 has 15 amino acids. After removal of 8 bases from V and 3 bases from J, the junction contained 12 bases not matched to a gene. This CDR3 is CATTPVGLPNYEQYF. CDR3 in DNA: TGTGCCACCACCCCGGTGGGACTACCTAACTACGAGCAGTACTTC.

V and J are TRBV30 and TRBJ1-2; maybe TRBD1 (5 bases). The ends were cut back, 2 bases at V and 7 bases at J, with 14 bases in the middle. CDR1 and CDR2 (germline): GTSNPN, SVGIG (reference sequence). This CDR3 is 13 amino acids long. CDR3 residues: CAWSRGDRTGYTF. The CDR3 bases are TGTGCCTGGAGTAGGGGCGACAGAACTGGCTACACCTTC.

The V and J genes are TRBV7-9 and TRBJ1-6, with 8 bases aligning to TRBD1. CDR1 SEHNR and CDR2 FQNEAQ come from the germline V gene (reference sequence). The CDR3 is 15 amino acids. Trimming removed 6 bases from V and 6 bases from J; junction bases left unmatched: 7. CDR3 in DNA: TGTGCCAGCAGGGAGCAGGGGGCGTTTAATTCACCCCTCCACTTT. Its protein product is CASREQGAFNSPLHF.

J is TRBJ1-4 and V is TRBV12-3 or TRBV12-4; unclear D gene. Between the trimmed V and J ends, which lost 4 bases and 8 bases, there was a span of 11 bases. This CDR3 spans 13 amino acids. The CDR3 DNA reads as TGTGCCAGCAGTTCGGAGGGCCCCGAAAAACTGTTTTTT. This sequence encodes CASSSEGPEKLFF.

The rearrangement links TRBV2 to TRBJ2-1, with a weak D call TRBD2 (6 bases). CDR1 SNHLY and CDR2 FYNNEI come from the germline V gene. The CDR3 has 13 amino acids. V dropped 6 bases and J dropped 2 bases, with 8 bases sitting between them. The CDR3, as DNA: TGTGCCAGCAGAGGGGAGGCCTACAATGAGCAGTTCTTC. It specifies CASRGEAYNEQFF.

This sequence joins TRBV6-5 and TRBJ2-1; 13 nucleotides align to TRBD2. V was pared by 8 bases and J by 10 bases, with 8 bases of the junction left unmatched. Per the germline V gene, CDR1 is MNHEY and CDR2 is SVGAGI. The CDR3 totals 14 residues. Written as DNA, the CDR3 is TGTGCCAGCGCCTGGACTAGCGGGAGCAACGAGCAGTTCTTC. It specifies CASAWTSGSNEQFF.

V gene TRBV5-6 combines with J gene TRBJ1-5; the D gene is possibly TRBD1 (5 bases). Germline V lookup: CDR1 SGHDT, CDR2 YYEEEE. The CDR3 length is 13 residues. V lost 4 bases, J lost 6 bases, and 11 bases lay in between. This chain's CDR3 is CASSQGLGQPQHF. The CDR3, as DNA: TGTGCCAGCAGCCAGGGCTTAGGTCAGCCCCAGCATTTT.

This chain's CDR3 is CASSPGTPMEQYF. CDR3 sequence (DNA): TGTGCCAGCAGCCCCGGGACACCCATGGAGCAGTACTTC. V usage is TRBV12-3 or TRBV12-4 and J usage is TRBJ2-7; D is perhaps TRBD1 (6 bases). This CDR3 has 13 residues. Trimming removed 6 bases from V and 7 bases from J, with 16 bases in between.

J is TRBJ2-1 and V is TRBV3-1 (or the pseudogene TRBV3-2); 15 nucleotides match TRBD2. The CDR3 has 20 amino acids. Losses at the gene ends were 4 bases for V and 0 bases for J; bases not matched to a gene: 10. Germline loops: CDR1 LGHDT, CDR2 YNNKEL (reference sequence). The CDR3 nucleotides are TGTGCCAGCAGCCTTCCGGGACTAGCGGGAGGCTCGAGCTCCTACAATGAGCAGTTCTTC. It is translated as CASSLPGLAGGSSSYNEQFF.

This chain joins TRBV30 and TRBJ1-1; 7 bases fit TRBD1. Per the germline V gene, CDR1 is GTSNPN and CDR2 is SVGIG (reference sequence). The J segment lost 5 bases and the V segment lost 4 bases, leaving 16 bases of the junction unmatched. The CDR3 has 16 residues. The CDR3 DNA sequence: TGTGCCTGGACCCGACAGGGCAAGTCTCGGTGGACTGAAGCTTTCTTT. It encodes CAWTRQGKSRWTEAFF.

The chain is built from TRBV6-5 and TRBJ1-5; 9 nucleotides align to TRBD1. The CDR3 has 12 residues. CDR1 is MNHEY and CDR2 is SVGAGI in the germline V gene. V lost 11 bases, J lost 5 bases, and 4 bases stayed unmatched. CDR3 DNA sequence: TGTGCCTCCCGGACAGGGGATCAGCCCCAGCATTTT. Translation gives CASRTGDQPQHF.

The chain joins TRBV7-2 to TRBJ2-7, with 8 bases identical to TRBD2. The CDR3 contains 14 residues. Germline loops: CDR1 SGHTA, CDR2 FQGNSA. Germline trimming cut 5 bases from V and 5 bases from J; bases unmatched to any gene: 8. The CDR3 protein is CASSSRLATHEQYF. The CDR3 nucleotides read TGTGCCAGCAGCAGCCGACTAGCGACCCACGAGCAGTACTTC.